This T cell receptor beta chain is from a study of T-cell reconstitution after alpha-beta-depleted transplantation in children. The library targeted TCRbeta and was prepared with unique molecular identifiers. Using its own MiXCR run on the PCR reads, TCRdb lists one record per CDR3 protein. The sample lists around 240,000 distinct CDR3 sequences; 6.5% to 10% were seen once. Study-wide findings and caveats: Most T-cell counts and diversity one year after the transplant came from T cells that were newly produced. Several hundred expanded graft clones reportedly supplied alpha-beta T cells about two months after transplant. The study traced high day-60 TCRbeta diversity in some patients to surviving recipient T cells and thymic progenitors.

This CDR3 is built from 12 residues. Germline V lookup: CDR1 MNHEY, CDR2 SMNVEV (reference sequence). V gave up 7 bases and J gave up 5 bases; unmatched junction bases: 2. This clonotype was seen only a few times. As yet, its antigen is unknown. The source of this sequence is a male patient under 18 who had a stem cell transplant for acute lymphoblastic leukemia, so the T cells may come from the graft donor. The sequences come from PBMCs, mostly from graft donor cells, collected 180 days after TCRalphabeta/CD19-depleted stem cell transplant. The chain carries TRBV27 and TRBJ2-4; 7 positions agree with TRBD2. In DNA, the CDR3 is TGTGCCAGCACAGGGAGGGAAAACATTCAGTACTTC. Its translation is CASTGRENIQYF.